These 21 T cell receptor beta chains originate from one sample sequenced in a study of T cells after yellow fever vaccination. Using its own MiXCR run on the 5' RACE reads, TCRdb lists one record per CDR3 protein. The profile shows 200,000 to 300,000 distinct CDR3 sequences, 10% to 15% of them singletons. Sequencing was performed on CD4+ T cells sorted from PBMCs, taken 45 days after the yellow fever booster vaccination. The source of these receptors is a young man who received the YFV17D yellow fever vaccine.

A few counts support this clonotype. This chain joins TRBV6-5 and TRBJ2-5; 13 nucleotides agree with TRBD2. Germline V gene lookup returns CDR1 MNHEY and CDR2 SVGAGI. Germline trimming cut 4 bases from V and 9 bases from J; bases unmatched to any gene: 5. The CDR3 loop spans 14 amino acids. The CDR3 is CASSFRTSGSPQYF. In DNA, the CDR3 is TGTGCCAGCAGTTTCCGGACTAGCGGGAGCCCCCAGTACTTC.

This chain joins TRBV20-1 and TRBJ2-7, with D perhaps TRBD1 or TRBD2 (5 bases each). Germline-derived CDR1 and CDR2 are DFQATT and SNEGSKA (reference sequence). V lost 6 bases and J lost 12, with 27 bases in between. The CDR3 is 14 residues long. Written as DNA, the CDR3 is TGCAGTGCCCGCAGAGGTGGCCCGGGGACCCTACCGTACTTC. This codes for CSARRGGPGTLPYF.

The V call is TRBV5-1, the J call TRBJ2-1; 8 bases match TRBD2. Germline CDR1 and CDR2: SGHRS and YFSETQ. The CDR3 totals 14 residues. V gave up 2 bases and J gave up 7 bases; unmatched junction bases: 5. The CDR3 DNA is TGCGCCAGCAGCTTAGGCGGGAGGTCAAATGAGCAGTTCTTC. This translates into CASSLGGRSNEQFF.

This clonotype was picked up a small number of times. The V and J genes are TRBV12-3 or TRBV12-4 and TRBJ2-2, with TRBD2 identical over 8 bases. This CDR3 spans 14 amino acids. Trimming at V came to 3 bases and at J to 5 bases, leaving 2 bases not matched to a gene. CDR3 sequence reads: CASSLVAGTGELFF. The CDR3 nucleotides read TGTGCCAGCAGTTTGGTAGCGGGAACCGGGGAGCTGTTTTTT.

The chain employs TRBV20-1 and TRBJ2-7, with D perhaps assigned TRBD1 or TRBD2 (5 bases each). V was shortened by 4 bases and J by 2 bases, with 12 bases between the two germline ends. Germline V gene data show CDR1 as DFQATT and CDR2 as SNEGSKA (reference sequence). This CDR3 has 13 residues. The CDR3 DNA is TGCAGTGCTAAGGATGGGACCACCTACGAGCAGTACTTC. It translates to CSAKDGTTYEQYF.

The CDR3 DNA follows: TGCGCCAGCAGCTTTCCAGGTTCTTCTGGAGGGGAGCAGTTCTTC. Translation gives CASSFPGSSGGEQFF. The genes are TRBV5-1 and TRBJ2-1; weak D call: TRBD2 (6 bases). This CDR3 comprises 15 residues. Germline V lookup: CDR1 SGHRS, CDR2 YFSETQ. The V and J ends lost 2 bases and 10 bases respectively, with 19 bases between them.

V and J are TRBV20-1 and TRBJ2-3, with D possibly TRBD1 on 6 matching bases. Germline CDR1 and CDR2: DFQATT and SNEGSKA (reference sequence). V was pared by 3 bases and J by 2 bases, with 12 bases between. The CDR3 runs to 14 residues. This chain's CDR3 is CSASDRTFTDTQYF. The CDR3 nucleotides read TGCAGTGCTAGTGACAGGACCTTCACAGATACGCAGTATTTT.

V and J are TRBV7-2 and TRBJ1-3; a possible D gene is TRBD1 (5 bases). The germline V and J ends were trimmed by 5 bases and 4 bases, with 12 bases remaining between them. CDR3 length: 14 amino acids. Germline lookup yields CDR1 SGHTA and CDR2 FQGNSA. This chain's CDR3 is CASSPQGLGNTIYF. DNA of the CDR3: TGTGCCAGCAGCCCGCAGGGTTTGGGAAACACCATATATTTT.

This rearrangement joins TRBV5-1 to TRBJ2-1; TRBD2 matches 11 bases. CDR3 length: 15 amino acids. Germline V lookup: CDR1 SGHRS, CDR2 YFSETQ. Unmatched junction bases numbered 6, after V lost 6 bases and J lost 4 bases. CDR3 in amino acids: CASNPGLAGYNEQFF. The CDR3 DNA follows: TGCGCCAGCAACCCCGGACTAGCGGGTTACAATGAGCAGTTCTTC.

The J gene is TRBJ2-1, the V gene TRBV5-1, with D perhaps matching TRBD2 (5 bases). This CDR3 spans 15 amino acids. The germline CDR1 and CDR2 sequences are SGHRS and YFSETQ. Trimming removed 4 bases from V and 3 bases from J, with 14 bases in between. CDR3 nucleotide sequence: TGCGCCAGCAGCCTCTCCGGTACTAGCTACAATGAGCAGTTCTTC. Protein product: CASSLSGTSYNEQFF.

The V gene is TRBV6-1, the J gene TRBJ2-3, with TRBD2 identical over 8 bases. Germline V gene data show CDR1 as MNHNS and CDR2 as SASEGT. V was clipped by 5 bases and J by 4 bases; unmatched bases: 11. This CDR3 spans 16 amino acids. The chain's CDR3 is CASSKGAGDSSDTQYF. The CDR3 DNA reads as TGTGCCAGCAGTAAAGGAGCGGGAGATAGCTCAGATACGCAGTATTTT.

The rearrangement uses TRBV3-1 and TRBJ2-2; D remains unclear. This CDR3 has 15 residues. CDR1 LGHDT and CDR2 YNNKEL come from the germline V gene (reference sequence). The ends were cut back, 2 bases at V and 2 bases at J, with 9 bases in the middle. Here the CDR3 reads CASSQLGLNTGELFF. CDR3 nucleotide sequence: TGTGCCAGCAGCCAATTGGGGTTAAACACCGGGGAGCTGTTTTTT.

A few counts support this clonotype. This rearrangement joins TRBV6-2 or TRBV6-3 to TRBJ2-2; no definite D call. The V gene's germline CDR1 is MNHEY and CDR2 SVGEGT. V was pared by 6 bases and J by 6 bases, with 11 bases between. The CDR3 extends over 13 amino acids. Written as DNA, the CDR3 is TGTGCCAGCAGACACCTACGCTCCGGGGAGCTGTTTTTT. Encoded protein: CASRHLRSGELFF.

There are a few counts of this clonotype. The chain uses TRBV20-1 and TRBJ2-3, with D unclear. This CDR3 is 12 amino acids long. Per germline, CDR1 DFQATT and CDR2 SNEGSKA (reference sequence). The ends were cut back, 3 bases at V and 3 bases at J, with 7 bases in the middle. The CDR3 protein is CSASPMTDTQYF. CDR3 in DNA: TGCAGTGCTAGCCCGATGACAGATACGCAGTATTTT.

This clonotype was recorded many times. This rearrangement joins TRBV5-4 to TRBJ2-1; D may be TRBD2 (5 bases). The CDR3 spans 16 residues. V lost 4 bases and J 5 bases, leaving 19 bases between the germline ends. In germline, CDR1 is SGHNT, CDR2 YYREEE (reference sequence). This chain's CDR3 is CASSRPDVRANNEQFF. CDR3 coding DNA: TGTGCCAGCAGCCGGCCTGATGTGAGGGCTAACAATGAGCAGTTCTTC.

This rearrangement joins TRBV20-1 to TRBJ2-5; 13 bases are shared with TRBD2. The CDR3 totals 16 residues. V was pared by 6 bases and J by 3 bases, with 10 bases of the junction left unmatched. Per the germline V gene, CDR1 is DFQATT and CDR2 is SNEGSKA (reference sequence). CDR3: CSATPGTSGTKETQYF. The DNA for the CDR3 is TGCAGTGCCACTCCCGGGACTAGCGGGACGAAAGAGACCCAGTACTTC.

In its sample, this clonotype was seen a few times. The chain has TRBV20-1 and TRBJ2-2, with D possibly matching TRBD1 (5 bases). CDR3 length: 15 residues. V lost 2 bases and J lost 3, with 13 bases in between. CDR1 and CDR2 from the germline V gene are DFQATT and SNEGSKA (reference sequence). For the CDR3, the DNA is TGCAGTGCTAGACCCGACAGTACCTACACCGGGGAGCTGTTTTTT. As protein: CSARPDSTYTGELFF.

There are a few counts of this clonotype. The chain couples TRBV4-3 to TRBJ2-3, with 10 bases aligning to TRBD2. V trimming: 0 bases; J trimming: 1 base; junction bases outside the gene matches: 7. CDR1 and CDR2 from the germline V gene are LGHNA and YSLEER. The CDR3 has 18 amino acids. The chain's CDR3 is CASSQEWESGRGTDTQYF. CDR3 DNA: TGCGCCAGCAGCCAAGAATGGGAGAGCGGGAGGGGCACAGATACGCAGTATTTT.

The chain carries TRBV18 and TRBJ2-3; D may be TRBD2 (6 bases). The ends were cut back, 2 bases at V and 2 bases at J, with 14 bases in the middle. Germline loops: CDR1 KGHSH, CDR2 LQKENI. This CDR3 is 16 amino acids long. CDR3 sequence reads: CASSPFERVDTDTQYF. DNA for the CDR3: TGTGCCAGCTCACCATTCGAGCGGGTCGACACAGATACGCAGTATTTT.

CDR3: CAWASGSPETQYF. DNA for the CDR3: TGTGCCTGGGCTAGCGGGAGTCCCGAGACCCAGTACTTC. The chain uses TRBV30 and TRBJ2-5, with 10 bases lining up with TRBD2. Per the germline V gene, CDR1 is GTSNPN and CDR2 is SVGIG (reference sequence). This CDR3 spans 13 amino acids. The V and J ends lost 5 bases and 5 bases, in that order; junction bases with no gene match: 5.

This clonotype was counted only a few times. This chain uses TRBV6-5 with TRBJ2-7, with 11 bases matching TRBD1. The CDR3 has 15 amino acids. The germline CDR1 and CDR2 sequences are MNHEY and SVGAGI. Trimming at V came to 1 base and at J to 2 bases, leaving 1 base not matched to a gene. The CDR3 loop is CASSYLGQGAYEQYF. CDR3 bases: TGTGCCAGCAGTTACTTGGGACAGGGGGCCTACGAGCAGTACTTC.